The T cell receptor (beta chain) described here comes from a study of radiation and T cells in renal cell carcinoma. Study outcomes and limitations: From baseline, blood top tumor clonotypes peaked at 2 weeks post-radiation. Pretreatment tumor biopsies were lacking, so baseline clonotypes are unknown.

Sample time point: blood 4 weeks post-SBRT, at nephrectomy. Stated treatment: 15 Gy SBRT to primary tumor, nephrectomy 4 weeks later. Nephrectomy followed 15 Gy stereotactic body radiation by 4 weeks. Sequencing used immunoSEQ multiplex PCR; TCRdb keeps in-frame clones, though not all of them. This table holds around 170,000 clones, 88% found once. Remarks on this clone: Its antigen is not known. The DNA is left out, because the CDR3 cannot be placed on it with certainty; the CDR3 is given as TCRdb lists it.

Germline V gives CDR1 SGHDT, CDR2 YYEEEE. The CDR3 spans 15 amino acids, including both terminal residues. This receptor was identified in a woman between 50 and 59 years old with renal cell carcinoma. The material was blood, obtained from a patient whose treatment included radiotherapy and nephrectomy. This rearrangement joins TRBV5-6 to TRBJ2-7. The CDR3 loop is CASSFWPRSSYEQYF.